A selection of T cell receptor beta chains follows, all from one sample in a study of monozygotic twins with inflammatory bowel disease. For each CDR3 protein, TCRdb gives one entry from its re-call of the 5' RACE reads, without DNA. Its listing shows around 100,000 distinct CDR3 sequences. The sequenced sample consisted of blood. Receptor source: a human donor with ulcerative colitis or Crohn's disease, or a healthy co-twin of an affected twin (not recorded which). The CDR3 runs from the conserved cysteine through the conserved F or W. Fields, in order: J gene, V gene, CDR3 protein.

j_gene: TRBJ2-7
v_gene: TRBV7-2
CDR3aa: CASSSKAGGPYEQYF

j_gene: TRBJ2-4
v_gene: TRBV9
CDR3aa: CASSVEGENIQYF

j_gene: TRBJ1-3
v_gene: TRBV30
CDR3aa: CACGTVGNTIYF

j_gene: TRBJ1-2
v_gene: TRBV5-1
CDR3aa: CASSLEPGRNYGYTF

j_gene: TRBJ1-3
v_gene: TRBV9
CDR3aa: CASSVAVSATGQDTIYF

j_gene: TRBJ1-5
v_gene: TRBV5-6
CDR3aa: CASSLGVRGNQPQHF

j_gene: TRBJ2-3
v_gene: TRBV12-3/TRBV12-4
CDR3aa: CASRTLGPTDTQYF

j_gene: TRBJ2-5
v_gene: TRBV14
CDR3aa: CASSLTGTQYF

j_gene: TRBJ1-5
v_gene: TRBV6-1
CDR3aa: CASSEYRSNQPQHF

j_gene: TRBJ2-1
v_gene: TRBV25-1
CDR3aa: CASSATTGSDEQFF

j_gene: TRBJ2-7
v_gene: TRBV5-1
CDR3aa: CASRRDPAPYEQYF

j_gene: TRBJ1-2
v_gene: TRBV20-1
CDR3aa: CSARDPGLPGYTF

j_gene: TRBJ2-2
v_gene: TRBV28
CDR3aa: CASSFWQGAGGELFF

j_gene: TRBJ2-7
v_gene: TRBV18
CDR3aa: CASSPATGSEQYF

j_gene: TRBJ1-5
v_gene: TRBV7-9
CDR3aa: CASSKGGGQPQHF

j_gene: TRBJ2-7
v_gene: TRBV19
CDR3aa: CASSTPPYEQYF

j_gene: TRBJ1-6
v_gene: TRBV5-6
CDR3aa: CASSPSSSYNSPLHF

j_gene: TRBJ2-1
v_gene: TRBV5-1
CDR3aa: CASSPNQAGGSYNEQFF

j_gene: TRBJ1-1
v_gene: TRBV7-2
CDR3aa: CASSFPSTDTEAFF

j_gene: TRBJ1-2
v_gene: TRBV7-6
CDR3aa: CASSLDQTGPGYTF

j_gene: TRBJ2-1
v_gene: TRBV5-4
CDR3aa: CASSYTKSSYNEQFF

j_gene: TRBJ2-7
v_gene: TRBV18
CDR3aa: CASSLLSYEQYF

j_gene: TRBJ2-2
v_gene: TRBV9
CDR3aa: CASSWNQGIGELFF

j_gene: TRBJ2-7
v_gene: TRBV14
CDR3aa: CASSQFIGYEQYF

j_gene: TRBJ1-1
v_gene: TRBV5-1
CDR3aa: CASSSLDRVEAFF

j_gene: TRBJ2-3
v_gene: TRBV7-2
CDR3aa: CASSLGHLAGGPGYF

j_gene: TRBJ2-1
v_gene: TRBV20-1
CDR3aa: CSARGPASGVNEQFF

j_gene: TRBJ1-5
v_gene: TRBV7-2
CDR3aa: CASSSQGSSNQPQHF

j_gene: TRBJ2-1
v_gene: TRBV5-1
CDR3aa: CATSLGGQVPNEQFF

j_gene: TRBJ1-4
v_gene: TRBV20-1
CDR3aa: CSARTVNEKLFF

j_gene: TRBJ2-3
v_gene: TRBV29-1
CDR3aa: CSVEGTAGTSTDTQYF

j_gene: TRBJ1-4
v_gene: TRBV25-1
CDR3aa: CASSESVQSPRKLFF

j_gene: TRBJ1-5
v_gene: TRBV12-3/TRBV12-4
CDR3aa: CASSLGTGVNQPQHF

j_gene: TRBJ2-2
v_gene: TRBV5-1
CDR3aa: CASSLVVDGELFF

j_gene: TRBJ2-1
v_gene: TRBV5-1
CDR3aa: CASSDGTQIGNEQFF

j_gene: TRBJ2-7
v_gene: TRBV15
CDR3aa: CATRTSGTYEQYF

j_gene: TRBJ2-7
v_gene: TRBV5-6
CDR3aa: CASSLSARGEQYF

j_gene: TRBJ2-5
v_gene: TRBV3-1
CDR3aa: CASSPGNQETQYF

j_gene: TRBJ2-7
v_gene: TRBV7-2
CDR3aa: CASSPGLTYEQYF

j_gene: TRBJ2-7
v_gene: TRBV7-3
CDR3aa: CASSPKSGTGVEQYF

j_gene: TRBJ1-2
v_gene: TRBV28
CDR3aa: CASRPGLYGYTF

j_gene: TRBJ2-2
v_gene: TRBV5-1
CDR3aa: CASSSQGTGELFF

j_gene: TRBJ2-3
v_gene: TRBV29-1
CDR3aa: CSVEILGLAGSRADTQYF

j_gene: TRBJ2-2
v_gene: TRBV7-2
CDR3aa: CASSFGARELFF

j_gene: TRBJ2-1
v_gene: TRBV6-1
CDR3aa: CASSERGSGASGRAYNEQFF

j_gene: TRBJ2-2
v_gene: TRBV7-3
CDR3aa: CASKPPGTENTGELFF

j_gene: TRBJ2-1
v_gene: TRBV3-1
CDR3aa: CASSSRLANEQFF

j_gene: TRBJ2-5
v_gene: TRBV9
CDR3aa: CASSVLPGTQGETQYF

j_gene: TRBJ2-5
v_gene: TRBV5-1
CDR3aa: CASSAGQGIFSGETQYF

j_gene: TRBJ1-4
v_gene: TRBV20-1
CDR3aa: CSATRTGIKKEEKLFF

j_gene: TRBJ2-1
v_gene: TRBV4-3
CDR3aa: CASSQGTSGWNEQFF

j_gene: TRBJ1-1
v_gene: TRBV6-5
CDR3aa: CASSSPGPATEAFF

j_gene: TRBJ2-2
v_gene: TRBV25-1
CDR3aa: CASSEFSRVAGELFF

j_gene: TRBJ2-3
v_gene: TRBV7-9
CDR3aa: CASSPIRGMRTDTQYF

j_gene: TRBJ2-1
v_gene: TRBV9
CDR3aa: CASSVVGTHYNEQFF

j_gene: TRBJ2-1
v_gene: TRBV18
CDR3aa: CASSPLRDTHNEQFF

j_gene: TRBJ1-3
v_gene: TRBV7-3
CDR3aa: CASSLGPGRTGNTIYF

j_gene: TRBJ2-5
v_gene: TRBV7-2
CDR3aa: CASSPGLAGQETQYF